This T cell receptor beta chain was recovered during a study of blood T cell repertoires in COVID-19 (dated by TCRdb to the early 2020s). Study-level background: Samples covering the acute and convalescent phases of COVID-19 were provided by collaborators in the United States, Italy and Spain. Subjects who had been exposed to COVID-19, were actively infected with it, or had recovered from it provided the deeply sampled blood TCRbeta repertoires that made up the dataset. Samples were obtained from the ongoing ImmuneRACE study (first 160 participants) and from over 1,000 subjects provided by 6 global collaborators. The repertoires were made available in a free public database intended to serve as a resource for research on the immune response to SARS-CoV-2. Where available, HLA class I and class II types were obtained from metadata supplied by the sample provider rather than from assay-based typing. The material from the prospective study consisted of cDNA or gDNA derived from T cells, B-cell-depleted T cells, or PBMCs. Sample metadata almost always included a de-identified subject ID, COVID-19 status, age in years and sex. Points the paper makes about the study in general: The amount of clinical and demographic metadata varied by source and participant and was provided uncurated.

Collaborating institutions collected whole blood in K2EDTA tubes following their own protocols. For TCRbeta analysis, collaborators shipped samples in one of three forms: frozen whole blood, isolated PBMCs, or DNA extracted from either of those sample types. The immunoSEQ Assay, a bias-controlled multiplex PCR, was used to amplify TCRbeta CDR3 regions from genomic DNA. The study's processing was this. The number of nucleated cells in each sample was estimated from the amplification of reference gene primers within the assay. To quantify the absolute abundance of each unique TCRbeta CDR3 rearrangement, sequence reads were collapsed and filtered. For each sample, productive Simpson clonality was calculated as the square root of Simpson's diversity index across productive rearrangements. The immuneACCESS repertoire file appears here via TCRdb, limited to in-frame rearrangements. These files lack a portion of the clones; in checked studies, under half of the deficit traces to unresolved V genes, and the cause of the others is not known. From that table come the V and J calls and clone size; the DNA was used to work out D and trimming. Present in this sample are approximately 100,000 clones, around four fifths of which were seen just once. The ten largest account for 9.5% to 15% of the sample.

Trimming at the junction amounts to 1 base on V and 0 bases on J, and the germline ends lie 11 bases apart. The germline V gene specifies SGDLS as CDR1 and YYNGEE as CDR2. The CDR3 contains 15 residues, cysteine and phenylalanine counted. CDR3 DNA only is kept here, 45 bases in frame from base 1. As regards this clone: Its antigen is not yet known. No much larger clonotype is one base removed from it; base qualities were not supplied.

The sequencing sample was made of peripheral blood. Rearrangement joined TRBV9 to TRBJ2-7, and possibly TRBD2, on 6 matching bases. This sequence originates from a human donor in a cohort sampled during active COVID-19. CDR3 loop: CASSVREVSSYEQYF. In nucleotides, the sequence is TGTGCCAGCAGCGTAAGGGAGGTTAGCTCCTACGAGCAGTACTTC.